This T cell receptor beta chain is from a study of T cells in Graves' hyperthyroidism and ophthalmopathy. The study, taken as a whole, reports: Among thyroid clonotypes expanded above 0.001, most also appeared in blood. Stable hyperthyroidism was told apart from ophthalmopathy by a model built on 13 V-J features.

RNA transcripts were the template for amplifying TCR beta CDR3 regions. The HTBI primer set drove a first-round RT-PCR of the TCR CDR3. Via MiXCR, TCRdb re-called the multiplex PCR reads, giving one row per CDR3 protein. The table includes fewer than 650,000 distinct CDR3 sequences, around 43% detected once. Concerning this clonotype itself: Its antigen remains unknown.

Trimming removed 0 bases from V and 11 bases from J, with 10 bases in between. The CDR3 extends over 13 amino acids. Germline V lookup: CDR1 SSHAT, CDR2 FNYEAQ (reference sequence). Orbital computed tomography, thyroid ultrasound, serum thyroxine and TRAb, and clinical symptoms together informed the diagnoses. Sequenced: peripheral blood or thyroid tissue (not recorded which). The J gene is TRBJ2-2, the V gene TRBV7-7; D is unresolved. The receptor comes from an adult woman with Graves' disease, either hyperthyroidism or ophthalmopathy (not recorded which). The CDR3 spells CASSLAGPIELFF. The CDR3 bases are TGTGCCAGCAGCTTAGCGGGTCCGATAGAGCTGTTTTTT.